The TCR beta chain described here comes from a study of human T cells and chemical hapten exposure. CDR3 length equals 15 residues. Per germline, CDR1 SEHNR and CDR2 FQNEAQ (reference sequence). V shed 5 bases and J shed 2 bases, with 14 bases lying between them. Time point in this sample: patch test 2, 6 weeks after DPC sensitization. Treatment here: therapeutic diphenylcyclopropenone sensitization with weekly scalp DPC. TCRdb fed the RACE reads into MiXCR, producing one record per CDR3 protein. Of fewer than 150,000 distinct CDR3 sequences detected, about 11% appear once; the ten largest clones hold around 1.4%.

Source: whole blood, taken in connection with sensitization to the hapten diphenylcyclopropenone (DPC). This chain connects TRBV7-9 to TRBJ2-3, with a tentative D call TRBD2 (6 bases). The clonotype originates from a woman aged 50 to 60 with alopecia areata. Some clones in this sample may be carry-over from other donors' samples. The CDR3 region has the DNA TGTGCCAGCAGCATATCTAGCGTTAACACAGATACGCAGTATTTT. This gives the protein CASSISSVNTDTQYF. Looking up the rest from reference TRBV7-9 and TRBJ2-3 gives the full variable domain: DTGVSQNPRHKITKRGQNVTFRCDPISEHNRLYWYRQTLGQGPEFLTYFQNEAQLEKSRLLSDRFSAERPKGSFSTLEIQRTEQGDSAMYLCASSISSVNTDTQYFGPGTRLTVL.